This T cell receptor (beta chain) was sequenced during a study of human T cells and chemical hapten exposure (dated by TCRdb to the early 2020s). A note on the overall study: For sensitization, 2% DPC in acetone was applied to an approximately 2 cm by approximately 2 cm area of upper inner arm skin. This study followed changes in the peripheral blood TCR repertoire in vivo during primary and secondary sensitization of alopecia patients to the hapten diphenylcyclopropenone (DPC). About 30 alopecia patients provided blood for TCR sequencing at one to four time points (pre-sensitization, 2, 6 and 24 weeks). Patients additionally received weekly therapeutic DPC doses to the scalp throughout the roughly 23-week study period. Blood was sampled from patients pre-sensitization (week 0) and at 2, 6 and about 24 weeks after DPC sensitization. Patch tests used Finn chambers with 0.01% DPC on the upper back, scored after 6 days by International Contact Dermatitis Research Group standards. Most of the patients in the cohort were female, and the cohort covered alopecia areata with under or over 50% scalp involvement, alopecia totalis and alopecia universalis. Libraries were pooled for sequencing, and variation in per-sample TCR yields was attributed mainly to small differences in library volumes within the pool. What the authors observed across the whole study: Expanded TCRs formed significantly more large CDR3 similarity clusters than pre-sensitization or healthy control sets, consistent with antigen-driven responses. The number of PT1 expanded TCRs positively correlated with patch test score, significant at thresholds 8, 16 and 32 but not 4. Because all patients had alopecia, a presumed autoimmune disease, the immune response of the patients might differ from that of healthy individuals. The number of TCRs above 1 in 1000 frequency did not change with DPC sensitization; there was no evidence of global repertoire structure alterations. After repeated subsampling, the strength of the expansion versus patch-test correlation and the threshold at which it became significant changed.

Libraries were prepared through RACE. Sequencing took place on a NextSeq 500. Library preparation attached unique molecular identifiers to individual cDNA molecules for quantitative, reproducible TCR counting. For every blood RNA sample, sequencing covered both the TCR alpha and TCR beta chains. The paper's processing steps were these. The median number of TCRs per sample was 90,000 to 100,000, ranging from about 20,000 to 700,000. V, J and CDR3 annotation of the TCR reads was carried out using the Decombinator software suite. Every sample was subsampled to the same number of TCRs (28,000) for the PS versus PT1 abundance plots. TCRs were defined as expanded if absent before sensitization and observed at least eight times at the 2-week time point. TCRdb reprocessing: public reads trimmed at Q25 with fastp, clones called with MiXCR, in-frame beta chains kept. Rows merge per CDR3 protein into single entries with the most common DNA and genes. The authors' filters were not applied to this entry. Counted in this sample were around 120,000 distinct CDR3 sequences; approximately 13% of them appeared once. The top ten hold 2.8% of the sample.

What this sample's time point label stands for: pre-sensitization, week 0. The treatment or condition label here, explained by the study, means: therapeutic diphenylcyclopropenone sensitization with weekly scalp DPC. At each patch-test visit, blood was drawn before the patch test was applied. Patients were considered eligible if aged 18 to 70, diagnosed with alopecia and deemed suitable for DPC therapy, and patients were excluded if pregnant. Total RNA was isolated from unfractionated whole blood collected in Tempus Blood RNA tubes. The CDR3 starts with the cysteine, ends with the phenylalanine, and has 19 residues. The CDR3 DNA has 57 bases and is translated from base 1. V and J are truncated by 7 bases and 0 bases respectively, leaving an intervening sequence of 27 bases. CDR1 and CDR2, looked up from the germline V gene, are MDHEN and SYDVKM. This clonotype was found a few times. No cognate antigen has been identified for it. There are no base qualities to consult, and no much larger clone falls within one base.

The sample here was whole blood, taken in connection with sensitization to the hapten diphenylcyclopropenone (DPC). The sequence was collected from a woman aged 18-29 years with alopecia areata. Some clones in this sample may be carry-over from other donors' samples. The chain was built from TRBV28 and TRBJ1-2; the D gene remains uncertain. The DNA sequence follows: TGTGCCAGCACTTCAGCCGCGGCGCTGTGGGATCCCCCTAACTATGGCTACACCTTC. Translated, this is CASTSAAALWDPPNYGYTF.